This T cell receptor beta chain is drawn from a study of blood T cells in healthy people across ages. Regarding the study as a whole: The recorded TCR beta diversity per million T cells decreased in a roughly linear manner with age.

Germline assignment: CDR1 LGHNA and CDR2 YNFKEQ. The CDR3 sequence is 17 residues long. Comments on this clonotype: Its antigen is not known. A junction boundary mismatches the germline segment, possibly from a read error.

With a J-beta primer mix and a sample-barcoded 5' primer, a second PCR ran about 6 to 11 cycles. MiXCR, run by TCRdb on the 5' RACE reads, gives a single entry per CDR3 protein. The repertoire holds approximately 810,000 distinct CDR3 sequences, with 35% to 40% as singletons. The source material was blood. V gene TRBV4-2 combines with J gene TRBJ1-6, with a weak D call TRBD1 (5 bases). The source of this sequence is a man between 18 and 29 years old in good health. The CDR3 DNA follows: TGTGCCAGCAGCCCGAGAGGGGAAAGCTCCTATAATTCACCCTTCCACTTT. It encodes CASSPRGESSYNSPFHF.